This entry lists 24 T cell receptor beta chains sequenced from one sample in a study of T cells in Graves' hyperthyroidism and ophthalmopathy. RNA transcripts gave rise to amplified TCR beta CDR3 regions. The TCR CDR3 was amplified in a first-round RT-PCR using the HTBI primer set. TCRdb ran MiXCR on the multiplex PCR reads and lists one entry per CDR3 protein. Seen here are roughly 570,000 distinct CDR3 sequences, more than 45% observed once, and the top ten hold about 7.8%. The sequenced sample consisted of peripheral blood or thyroid tissue (not recorded which). The receptors stem from a woman between 18 and 30 years old with Graves' hyperthyroidism.

In regard to this clonotype: The CDR3 does not end in the conserved phenylalanine or tryptophan, so this is likely a read error. It is unclear where the CDR3 begins or ends on the DNA, so no DNA is shown, and the CDR3 is as TCRdb lists it. This chain joins TRBV29-1 and TRBJ1-4; TRBD1 reflects the table's D call only, with no check against the DNA. The V gene's germline CDR1 is SQVTM and CDR2 ANQGSEA. The CDR3 spans 8 residues, counting both ends. CDR3: CSVTGDPS.

On this clonotype itself: This is likely a read error, given that the CDR3 carries no conserved phenylalanine or tryptophan at its end. The DNA is left out, because the CDR3 cannot be placed on it with certainty; the CDR3 is given as TCRdb lists it. The CDR3 protein is CASSLAQAL. V and J are TRBV5-4 and TRBJ1-3. Germline loops: CDR1 SGHNT, CDR2 YYREEE (reference sequence). Including both end residues, the CDR3 is 9 amino acids long.

This clonotype was recorded at least ten times. J is TRBJ2-5 and V is TRBV2; the D gene is possibly TRBD2 (7 bases). The V gene lost 9 bases and the J gene lost 4 bases, with 12 bases spanning the gap. From germline, CDR1 is SNHLY and CDR2 FYNNEI. The CDR3 extends over 12 amino acids. The CDR3 loop reads CARQGGRETQYF. CDR3 nucleotide sequence: TGTGCCAGACAGGGAGGGCGAGAGACCCAGTACTTC.

Turning to this clonotype: The CDR3 ends on some other residue instead of the conserved phenylalanine or tryptophan, so this is likely a read error. The chain joins TRBV7-3 to TRBJ1-1; D is uncertain. CDR1 and CDR2 (germline): SGHTA, FQGTGA. Trimming pared 3 bases from V and 4 bases from J, leaving 9 bases between. The CDR3 extends over 13 amino acids. In DNA, the CDR3 is TGTGCCAGCAGCTTCGGCGTTGGCACTGAAGCTTTCCTT. It yields the protein CASSFGVGTEAFL.

This clonotype was recorded many times. The rearrangement joins TRBV5-8 to TRBJ1-4; no definite D call. Trimming stripped 0 bases from V and 5 bases from J, with 14 bases between. Germline-derived CDR1 and CDR2 are SGHTS and YDEGEE. This CDR3 has 16 amino acids. CDR3 sequence reads: CASSLGRSGVNEKLFF. CDR3 DNA: TGTGCCAGCAGCTTGGGCCGTTCAGGTGTCAATGAAAAACTGTTTTTT.

This chain uses TRBV2 with TRBJ2-6; weak D call: TRBD1 (6 bases). Between the trimmed V and J ends, which lost 7 bases and 1 base, there was a span of 14 bases. The CDR3 runs to 16 residues. Germline values: CDR1 SNHLY, CDR2 FYNNEI. The DNA of the CDR3 is TGTGCCAGCATGGACCCTAGGGGGTCTGGGGCCAACGTCCTGACTTTC. It translates to CASMDPRGSGANVLTF.

This clonotype was detected a few times. The chain employs TRBV2 and TRBJ2-1, with D unclear. This CDR3 is built from 12 residues. The germline V gene encodes CDR1 SNHLY and CDR2 FYNNEI. V was pared by 6 bases and J by 9 bases, with 12 bases between. The CDR3 spells CASRILAIEQFF. CDR3 DNA: TGTGCCAGCAGGATACTGGCTATTGAGCAGTTCTTC.

This chain joins TRBV30 and TRBJ1-6; D is undetermined. The CDR3 sequence is 13 residues long. Trimming took 6 bases from V and 2 from J, leaving 8 bases between them. Germline CDR1 is GTSNPN and CDR2 is SVGIG (reference sequence). Here the CDR3 DNA reads TGTGCCTGTGACCGCACCTATAATTCACCCCTCCACTTT. It translates to CACDRTYNSPLHF.

This clonotype came up many times. V gene TRBV19 combines with J gene TRBJ1-5; TRBD1 aligns across 8 bases. The V segment lost 7 bases and the J segment 6 bases; nucleotides outside the gene matches: 11. The germline V gene encodes CDR1 LNHDA and CDR2 SQIVND (reference sequence). The CDR3 extends over 15 amino acids. The chain's CDR3 is CASTRTGSWSQPQHF. CDR3 DNA: TGTGCCAGTACCCGGACAGGGAGTTGGAGTCAGCCCCAGCATTTT.

This clonotype has at least ten counts. The CDR3 here is CSARPPMGEKLFF. The CDR3 DNA sequence: TGCAGTGCTAGACCCCCGATGGGCGAAAAACTGTTTTTT. J is TRBJ1-4 and V is TRBV20-1; D is ambiguous. This CDR3 is 13 amino acids long. Germline assignment: CDR1 DFQATT and CDR2 SNEGSKA (reference sequence). V lost 2 bases, J lost 8 bases, and 12 bases lay in between.

The gene calls are TRBV11-2 and TRBJ2-5; D is ambiguous. V lost 4 bases and J 3 bases, leaving 12 bases between the germline ends. CDR1 SGHAT and CDR2 FQNNGV come from the germline V gene. The CDR3 runs to 14 residues. The CDR3 spells CASSSPRMEETQYF. The CDR3 coding sequence is TGTGCCAGCAGCTCACCACGGATGGAAGAGACCCAGTACTTC.

The chain links TRBV9 to TRBJ1-5; perhaps TRBD1 as D (5 bases). This CDR3 region has 14 residues. The germline gives CDR1 SGDLS, CDR2 YYNGEE. V dropped 3 bases and J dropped 0 bases, with 7 bases sitting between them. The CDR3 loop is CASSADTSNQPQHF. Written as DNA, the CDR3 is TGTGCCAGCAGCGCGGACACTAGCAATCAGCCCCAGCATTTT.

This clonotype was observed many times. This chain uses TRBV7-3 with TRBJ1-1, with a possible D match to TRBD1 (6 bases). Germline values: CDR1 SGHTA, CDR2 FQGTGA. The V end was cut by 5 bases, the J end by 5 bases, with 12 bases between. The CDR3 sequence is 13 residues long. DNA of the CDR3: TGTGCCAGCAGCACAGGGTCTGGTACTGAAGCTTTCTTT. Translation gives CASSTGSGTEAFF.

This clonotype was counted at least ten times. The CDR3 reads CASSLGRRTQYF. For the CDR3, the DNA is TGTGCCAGCAGCTTGGGACGAAGGACCCAGTACTTC. The chain combines TRBV7-9 with TRBJ2-5; D possibly matches TRBD1 or TRBD2 (5 bases each). CDR3 size: 12 residues. The germline CDR1 and CDR2 sequences are SEHNR and FQNEAQ (reference sequence). The V end lost 3 bases, the J end lost 7 bases, and 9 bases lay between the germline ends.

The V call is TRBV19, the J call TRBJ2-5; 9 nucleotides align to TRBD2. The germline V gene has CDR1 LNHDA and CDR2 SQIVND (reference sequence). This CDR3 contains 15 residues. Trimming removed 3 bases from V and 11 bases from J; junction bases left unmatched: 13. This chain's CDR3 is CASSMKREDPNEQYF. The CDR3 nucleotides are TGTGCCAGTAGTATGAAGCGGGAGGATCCCAATGAGCAGTACTTC.

Remarks on this clonotype: It is likely a read error, because the conserved phenylalanine at the end of the CDR3 is missing. No DNA is shown, since the ends of the CDR3 on it are uncertain; the CDR3 is the one TCRdb lists. The gene calls are TRBV29-1 and TRBJ2-6; TRBD1, as called in the table, went unchecked against the DNA. The V gene's germline CDR1 is SQVTM and CDR2 ANQGSEA. The CDR3 length equals 19 residues, ends included. The CDR3 here is CSVEIWAGDLSSGANVLVL.

This clonotype came up many times. The chain combines TRBV24-1 with TRBJ2-3; no clear D. The V gene's germline CDR1 is KGHDR and CDR2 SFDVKD. The CDR3 is 15 amino acids. Trimming removed 5 bases at V and 0 bases at J, with 11 bases between. DNA for the CDR3: TGTGCCACCAGTGGTTCGCAGACTAGCACAGATACGCAGTATTTT. It yields the protein CATSGSQTSTDTQYF.

This clonotype was detected ten times or more. This chain links TRBV7-9 with TRBJ2-6; TRBD1 matches 8 bases. The germline V gene encodes CDR1 SEHNR and CDR2 FQNEAQ (reference sequence). With V trimmed by 5 bases and J by 0 bases, 9 bases remained unmatched. The CDR3 covers 18 residues. CDR3 protein: CASSSRQGSNSGANVLTF. In nucleotides, the CDR3 is TGTGCCAGCAGCAGCAGACAGGGGTCCAACTCTGGGGCCAACGTCCTGACTTTC.

This clonotype occurred many times. The gene calls are TRBV4-3 and TRBJ1-4; D not certain. Germline CDR1 LGHNA, CDR2 YSLEER. The CDR3 consists of 15 residues. The V end was cut by 0 bases, the J end by 5 bases, with 10 bases between. The CDR3 protein is CASSQDKIPNEKLFF. The CDR3 DNA reads TGCGCCAGCAGCCAAGATAAGATTCCGAATGAAAAACTGTTTTTT.

The sample holds many counts of this clonotype. This sequence joins TRBV2 and TRBJ1-5, with D unclear. The CDR3 consists of 15 residues. V lost 6 bases, J lost 5 bases, and 17 bases lay in between. Per the germline V gene, CDR1 is SNHLY and CDR2 is FYNNEI. CDR3 residues: CASRPNDLVYQPQHF. CDR3 in DNA: TGTGCCAGCAGGCCCAATGACCTGGTTTATCAGCCCCAGCATTTT.

This clonotype came up many times. The CDR3 region has the DNA TGTGCCAGCAGTGAAGTTGGTGGGACTGAAGCTTTCTTT. It translates to CASSEVGGTEAFF. The chain links TRBV6-1 to TRBJ1-1, with unresolved D. The V gene's germline CDR1 is MNHNS and CDR2 SASEGT. The CDR3 has 13 residues. Trimming took off 1 base at V and 5 bases at J, with 8 bases between the two ends.

Many counts were recorded for this clonotype. This rearrangement joins TRBV7-3 to TRBJ2-2; no definite D call. The germline V and J ends were trimmed by 0 bases and 4 bases, with 9 bases remaining between them. CDR3 size: 15 residues. The germline CDR1 and CDR2 sequences are SGHTA and FQGTGA. DNA for the CDR3: TGTGCCAGCAGCTTAACGAGAGTGTCCACCGGGGAGCTGTTTTTT. It encodes CASSLTRVSTGELFF.

This clonotype was seen more than once but under ten times. The CDR3, as DNA: TGTGCCAGCAGCGGGACGAGCTATGGCTACACCTTC. Its translation is CASSGTSYGYTF. The chain combines TRBV2 with TRBJ1-2; TRBD1 is a possible D gene (5 bases). The CDR3 has 12 amino acids. The germline V gene encodes CDR1 SNHLY and CDR2 FYNNEI. V lost 6 bases to trimming and J lost 4 bases, with 9 bases between them.

The J gene is TRBJ2-3, the V gene TRBV10-3; D may be TRBD2 (6 bases). The CDR3 has 14 residues. V lost 2 bases and J 6 bases, leaving 12 bases between the germline ends. Germline V gives CDR1 ENHRY, CDR2 SYGVKD. The CDR3 reads CAISERRSGDTQYF. The CDR3 DNA is TGTGCCATCAGTGAGCGAAGGAGCGGGGATACGCAGTATTTT.